This TCR beta chain was recovered during a study of technical replicates of blood from a handful of donors (dated by TCRdb to about 2017). Library construction relied on the immunoSEQ multiplex PCR assay. The clones in this table, taken by TCRdb from immuneACCESS, are in-frame only. Not every clone is retained; where verified, under half of the shortfall comes from an unresolved V gene, and the cause of the rest is unknown. The sample includes some 80,000 clones, with about 90% observed a single time. 0.27% of the sample is taken by the ten largest. This clone has just one count. There is no known antigen for this receptor. Qualities for individual bases were not recorded, and no much larger clone is one base off. Sequencing was done on a sample of T cells isolated from PBMCs. This receptor was identified in a human donor in good health.

Here the CDR3 is given as CASSEAPGVGTF. The DNA is TGTGCCAGCAGTGAAGCACCGGGGGTAGGCACCTTC. The sequence links TRBV2 to TRBJ1-2; a tentative D match to TRBD1 spans 5 bases. According to the germline V gene, CDR1 reads SNHLY and CDR2 reads FYNNEI. The CDR3 measures 12 amino acids from cysteine to phenylalanine. The read is trimmed to its CDR3 DNA, 36 bases read in frame from base 1. V is cut by 0 bases and J by 13 bases, and the space between the germline ends is 12 bases.